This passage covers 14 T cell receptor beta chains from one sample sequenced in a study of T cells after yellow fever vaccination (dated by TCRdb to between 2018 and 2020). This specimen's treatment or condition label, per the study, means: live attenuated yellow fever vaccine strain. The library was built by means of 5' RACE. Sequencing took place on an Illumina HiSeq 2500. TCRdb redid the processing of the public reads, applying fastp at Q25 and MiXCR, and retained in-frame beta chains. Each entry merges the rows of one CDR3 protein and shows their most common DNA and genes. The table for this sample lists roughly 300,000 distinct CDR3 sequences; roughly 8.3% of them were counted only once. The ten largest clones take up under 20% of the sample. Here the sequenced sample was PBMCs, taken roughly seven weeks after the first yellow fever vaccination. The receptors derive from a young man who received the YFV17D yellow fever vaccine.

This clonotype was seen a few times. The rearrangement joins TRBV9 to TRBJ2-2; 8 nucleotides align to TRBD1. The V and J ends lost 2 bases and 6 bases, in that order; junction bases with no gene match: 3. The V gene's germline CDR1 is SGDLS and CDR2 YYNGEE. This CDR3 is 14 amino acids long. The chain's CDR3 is CASSVTGVAGELFF. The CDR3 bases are TGTGCCAGCAGCGTGACAGGGGTGGCCGGGGAGCTGTTTTTT.

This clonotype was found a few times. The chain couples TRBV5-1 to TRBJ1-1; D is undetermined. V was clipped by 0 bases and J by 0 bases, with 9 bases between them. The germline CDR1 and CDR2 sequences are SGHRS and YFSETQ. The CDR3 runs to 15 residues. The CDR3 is CASSLVAGMNTEAFF. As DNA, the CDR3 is TGCGCCAGCAGCTTGGTCGCGGGTATGAACACTGAAGCTTTCTTT.

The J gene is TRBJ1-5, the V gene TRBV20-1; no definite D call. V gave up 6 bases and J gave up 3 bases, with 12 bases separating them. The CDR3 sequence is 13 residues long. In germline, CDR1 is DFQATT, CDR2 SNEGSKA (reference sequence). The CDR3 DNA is TGCAGTGCGCCGGGCCAGTTCAATCAGCCCCAGCATTTT. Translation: CSAPGQFNQPQHF.

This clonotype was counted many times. DNA for the CDR3: TGCAGTGCTAGCCGAGAGACCACTTCACCCCTCCACTTT. Its translation: CSASRETTSPLHF. The V call is TRBV20-1, the J call TRBJ1-6; no definite D call. The CDR3 runs 13 residues. V lost 3 bases, J lost 9 bases, and 12 bases lay in between. Germline CDR1 and CDR2: DFQATT and SNEGSKA (reference sequence).

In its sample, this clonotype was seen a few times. This CDR3 reads CASSQDGGYGSPLHF. CDR3 nucleotide sequence: TGTGCCAGCAGCCAAGATGGTGGATACGGTTCACCCCTCCACTTT. The V call is TRBV3-1, the J call TRBJ1-6, with D unresolved. V lost 0 bases to trimming and J lost 9 bases, with 12 bases between them. Germline V gene sequence: CDR1 LGHDT, CDR2 YNNKEL (reference sequence). The CDR3 is 15 amino acids.

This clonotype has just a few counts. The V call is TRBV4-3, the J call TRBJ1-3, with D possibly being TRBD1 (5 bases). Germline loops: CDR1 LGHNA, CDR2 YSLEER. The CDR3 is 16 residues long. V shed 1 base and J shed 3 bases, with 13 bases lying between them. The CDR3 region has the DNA TGCGCCAGCAGCCAAGGAATAGGGACTAGTGGAAACACCATATATTTT. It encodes CASSQGIGTSGNTIYF.

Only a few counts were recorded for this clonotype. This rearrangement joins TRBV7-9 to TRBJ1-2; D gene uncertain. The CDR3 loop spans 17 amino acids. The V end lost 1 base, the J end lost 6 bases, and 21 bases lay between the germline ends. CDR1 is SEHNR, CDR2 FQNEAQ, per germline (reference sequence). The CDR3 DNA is TGTGCCAGCAGCTTAGTTACCCGGGAAGATGGGCGTGATGGCTACACCTTC. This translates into CASSLVTREDGRDGYTF.

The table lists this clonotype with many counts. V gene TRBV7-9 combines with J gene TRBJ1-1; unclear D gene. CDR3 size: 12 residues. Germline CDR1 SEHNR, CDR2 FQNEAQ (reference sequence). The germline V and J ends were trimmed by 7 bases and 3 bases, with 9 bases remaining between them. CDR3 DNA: TGTGCCAGCACCCCCACGGACACTGAAGCTTTCTTT. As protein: CASTPTDTEAFF.

CDR3 in DNA: TGTGCCAGCTCACCATTAGGGGACACATCATACTTC. Protein product: CASSPLGDTSYF. The chain has TRBV18 and TRBJ2-4; tentatively, D is TRBD1 (6 bases). The CDR3 length is 12 residues. Germline-derived CDR1 and CDR2 are KGHSH and LQKENI. Trimming shortened V by 2 bases and J by 16 bases, and 15 bases separated the two germline ends.

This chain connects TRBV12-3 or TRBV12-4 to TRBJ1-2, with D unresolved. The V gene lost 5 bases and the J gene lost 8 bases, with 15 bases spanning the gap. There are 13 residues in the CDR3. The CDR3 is CASSRGREDGYTF. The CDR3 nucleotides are TGTGCCAGCAGTCGAGGGAGGGAGGACGGCTACACCTTC.

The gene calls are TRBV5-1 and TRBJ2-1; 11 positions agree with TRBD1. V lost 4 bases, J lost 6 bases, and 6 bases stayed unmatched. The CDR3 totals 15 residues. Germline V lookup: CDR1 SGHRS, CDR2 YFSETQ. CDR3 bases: TGCGCCAGCAGCCTCCGGGACAGGGGGGTCAATGAGCAGTTCTTC. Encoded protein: CASSLRDRGVNEQFF.

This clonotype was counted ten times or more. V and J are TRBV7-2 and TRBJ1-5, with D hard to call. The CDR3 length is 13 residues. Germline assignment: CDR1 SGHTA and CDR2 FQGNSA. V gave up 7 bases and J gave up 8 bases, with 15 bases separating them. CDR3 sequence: CASTLGPREPQHF. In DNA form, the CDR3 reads TGTGCCAGCACCCTGGGTCCTCGGGAGCCCCAGCATTTT.

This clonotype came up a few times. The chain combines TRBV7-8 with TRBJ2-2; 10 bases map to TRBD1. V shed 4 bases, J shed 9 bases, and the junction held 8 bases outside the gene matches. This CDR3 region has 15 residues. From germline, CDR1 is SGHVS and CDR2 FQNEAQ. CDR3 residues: CASSSPGTGVRELFF. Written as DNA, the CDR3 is TGTGCCAGCAGCTCCCCCGGGACAGGGGTCAGGGAGCTGTTTTTT.

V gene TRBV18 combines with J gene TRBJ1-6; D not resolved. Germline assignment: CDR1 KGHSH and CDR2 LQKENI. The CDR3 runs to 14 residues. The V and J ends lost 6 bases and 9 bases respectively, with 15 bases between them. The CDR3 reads CASSQSTQSSPLHF. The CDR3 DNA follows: TGTGCCAGCTCGCAATCTACCCAATCTTCACCCCTCCACTTT.